These 20 T cell receptor beta chains were all obtained from the same sample, sequenced in a study of shared clonotypes between healthy human individuals. TCRdb's copy holds only in-frame clones and misses some; the assay was immunoSEQ multiplex PCR. The data show about 980,000 clones, with around three quarters seen just once and approximately 1.5% held by the top ten. The sequencing sample was made of memory CD4+ T cells sorted from blood. The sample's subset: CD45RA-negative fraction. The receptors were gathered from a man aged 18-30 years in good health.

This rearrangement joins TRBV11-2 to TRBJ2-1, with TRBD2 matching 14 bases. After removal of 6 bases from V and 7 bases from J, the junction contained 5 bases not matched to a gene. Germline-derived CDR1 and CDR2 are SGHAT and FQNNGV. This CDR3 comprises 15 residues. CDR3 DNA: TGTGCCAGCAGGGGACTAGCGGGGGAGTGGAATGAGCAGTTCTTC. Translation: CASRGLAGEWNEQFF.

The chain has TRBV27 and TRBJ2-3, with TRBD2 matching 9 bases. Trimming took 2 bases from V and 5 from J; bases not matched to a gene: 8. The CDR3 spans 16 residues. Germline V CDR1 and CDR2: MNHEY, SMNVEV (reference sequence). The CDR3 here is CASSLNGGGAGDTQYF. In nucleotides, the CDR3 is TGTGCCAGCAGTTTAAACGGCGGGGGGGCTGGAGATACGCAGTATTTT.

This sequence joins TRBV2 and TRBJ2-5; 10 bases line up with TRBD1. This CDR3 has 14 residues. CDR1 is SNHLY, CDR2 FYNNEI, per germline. V was clipped by 4 bases and J by 7 bases; unmatched bases: 6. CDR3 protein: CASSARTGGLTQYF. The CDR3 bases are TGTGCCAGCAGTGCCAGGACAGGGGGTCTGACCCAGTACTTC.

The V call is TRBV2, the J call TRBJ2-7; 9 bases line up with TRBD1. V trimming: 4 bases; J trimming: 5 bases; junction bases outside the gene matches: 9. This CDR3 has 15 amino acids. Per germline, CDR1 SNHLY and CDR2 FYNNEI. CDR3 loop: CASSALGTGFDEQYF. CDR3 coding DNA: TGTGCCAGCAGTGCACTCGGGACAGGGTTTGACGAGCAGTACTTC. The full variable domain, in which reference TRBV2 and TRBJ2-7 provide the parts outside the CDR3, is EPEVTQTPSHQVTQMGQEVILRCVPISNHLYFYWYRQILGQKVEFLVSFYNNEISEKSEIFDDQFSVERPDGSNFTLKIRSTKLEDSAMYFCASSALGTGFDEQYFGPGTRLTVT.

The J gene is TRBJ2-3, the V gene TRBV6-1; D perhaps matches TRBD1 (6 bases). V gave up 1 base and J gave up 1 base, with 12 bases separating them. The germline CDR1 and CDR2 sequences are MNHNS and SASEGT. The CDR3 spans 16 residues. Here the CDR3 reads CASSEGSHRGTDTQYF. CDR3 bases: TGTGCCAGCAGTGAAGGTTCTCACAGGGGCACAGATACGCAGTATTTT.

V and J are TRBV7-9 and TRBJ2-3; TRBD1 matches 8 bases. Germline V lookup: CDR1 SEHNR, CDR2 FQNEAQ (reference sequence). CDR3 length: 16 residues. Unmatched junction bases numbered 6, after V lost 4 bases and J lost 0 bases. In nucleotides, the CDR3 is TGTGCCAGCAGCTCACTATGGACAGGGAGCACAGATACGCAGTATTTT. Translated: CASSSLWTGSTDTQYF.

The table lists this clone with a count of one. This chain connects TRBV11-2 to TRBJ2-6; D may be TRBD1 (6 bases). Trimming left V 2 bases short and J 8 bases short, with 13 bases between. Germline-derived CDR1 and CDR2 are SGHAT and FQNNGV. The CDR3 runs to 15 residues. Written as DNA, the CDR3 is TGTGCCAGCAGCTTACTACAGGGATTCCCCAACGTCCTGACTTTC. Its protein is CASSLLQGFPNVLTF.

The chain couples TRBV15 to TRBJ1-1; 8 bases fit TRBD1. The CDR3 spans 16 residues. With V trimmed by 4 bases and J by 1 base, 8 bases remained unmatched. CDR1 is LNHNV, CDR2 YYDKDF, per germline (reference sequence). The CDR3, as DNA: TGTGCCACCAGCATGCCAGAGCAGGGGGCGAACACTGAAGCTTTCTTT. This gives the protein CATSMPEQGANTEAFF.

The chain joins TRBV2 to TRBJ2-5; TRBD2 might be the D (6 bases). The CDR3 is 15 residues long. The ends were cut back, 4 bases at V and 2 bases at J, with 14 bases in the middle. The V gene's germline CDR1 is SNHLY and CDR2 FYNNEI. The CDR3 spells CASSASGTEQETQYF. Here the CDR3 DNA reads TGTGCCAGCAGTGCATCCGGGACTGAACAAGAGACCCAGTACTTC.

For this clone: A read error may produce the germline difference seen at one junction end. V gene TRBV7-2 combines with J gene TRBJ1-2; D is ambiguous. CDR3 length: 13 residues. Germline V gives CDR1 SGHTA, CDR2 FQGNSA. CDR3 residues: CASSFKQNFGYTF. CDR3 coding DNA: TGTGCCAGCAGCTTCAAACAGAACTTTGGCTACACCTTC.

The chain uses TRBV6-5 and TRBJ1-2, with 8 nucleotides matching TRBD1. The J segment lost 10 bases and the V segment lost 4 bases, leaving 5 bases of the junction unmatched. CDR1 and CDR2 (germline): MNHEY, SVGAGI. There are 12 residues in the CDR3. CDR3 protein: CASSSGGFDYTF. Here the CDR3 DNA reads TGTGCCAGCAGTTCAGGGGGCTTCGACTACACCTTC.

This clone was counted only a few times. Other DNA sequences in the same sample also yield this CDR3. This chain joins TRBV29-1 and TRBJ2-7, with TRBD1 identical over 12 bases. Unmatched junction bases numbered 6, after V lost 4 bases and J lost 5 bases. The CDR3 extends over 14 amino acids. CDR1 SQVTM and CDR2 ANQGSEA come from the germline V gene. The CDR3 loop is CSVGVGTGGHEQYF. DNA of the CDR3: TGCAGCGTTGGAGTGGGGACAGGGGGCCACGAGCAGTACTTC.

The CDR3: CATGRLAGSYEQYF. The CDR3, as DNA: TGCGCCACCGGGAGGCTAGCGGGTTCCTACGAGCAGTACTTC. The chain is built from TRBV10-2 and TRBJ2-7, with 8 bases identical to TRBD2. CDR1 and CDR2 from the germline V gene are WSHSY and SAAADI. The CDR3 length is 14 residues. The ends lost 10 bases at V and 1 base at J; junction bases unmatched: 9.

This clone was picked up a small number of times. This chain connects TRBV19 to TRBJ1-5, with D perhaps TRBD1 (5 bases). The CDR3 spans 14 residues. The germline gives CDR1 LNHDA, CDR2 SQIVND (reference sequence). The V end was cut by 7 bases, the J end by 1 base, with 11 bases between. The CDR3 is CASTVGASNQPQHF. CDR3 nucleotide sequence: TGTGCCAGTACGGTTGGGGCCAGCAATCAGCCCCAGCATTTT.

The gene calls are TRBV10-3 and TRBJ2-7; 10 nucleotides line up with TRBD2. Per the germline V gene, CDR1 is ENHRY and CDR2 is SYGVKD. The CDR3 spans 14 residues. The V and J ends lost 5 bases and 2 bases, in that order; junction bases with no gene match: 3. CDR3 coding DNA: TGTGCCATCAGTTGGACTAGCGGCCCCTACGAGCAGTACTTC. Protein sequence: CAISWTSGPYEQYF.

The chain employs TRBV9 and TRBJ1-1; D call uncertain. Germline assignment: CDR1 SGDLS and CDR2 YYNGEE. The ends were cut back, 4 bases at V and 8 bases at J, with 15 bases in the middle. The CDR3 runs 13 residues. DNA for the CDR3: TGTGCCAGCAGCCCAAATCCAACCGTAGAAGCTTTCTTT. It translates to CASSPNPTVEAFF.

The chain carries TRBV30 and TRBJ2-3; no definite D call. CDR1 and CDR2 from the germline V gene are GTSNPN and SVGIG (reference sequence). This CDR3 is 13 amino acids long. The V end lost 2 bases, the J end lost 3 bases, and 9 bases lay between the germline ends. The CDR3 bases are TGTGCCTGGAGTAAGCAGGTTACAGATACGCAGTATTTT. Translation gives CAWSKQVTDTQYF.

In its sample, this clone was seen a few times. The sample contains more than one DNA sequence encoding this CDR3. V is TRBV7-9 and J is TRBJ1-1, with D unclear. Germline CDR1 SEHNR, CDR2 FQNEAQ (reference sequence). The CDR3 consists of 13 residues. V was clipped by 1 base and J by 2 bases, with 5 bases between them. The CDR3 nucleotides read TGTGCCAGCAGCTTAGAGGGAAACACTGAAGCTTTCTTT. This translates into CASSLEGNTEAFF.

A remark on this clone: Other DNA sequences in this specimen translate into the identical CDR3. This chain joins TRBV30 and TRBJ1-5; D is ambiguous. V was trimmed by 2 bases and J by 0 bases, leaving 5 bases between them. The CDR3 totals 13 residues. Germline V gene lookup returns CDR1 GTSNPN and CDR2 SVGIG (reference sequence). CDR3 residues: CAWSRDSNQPQHF. DNA of the CDR3: TGTGCCTGGAGTAGGGATAGCAATCAGCCCCAGCATTTT.

This chain connects TRBV4-1 to TRBJ2-1; 7 bases fit TRBD2. Per the germline V gene, CDR1 is MGHRA and CDR2 is YSYEKL. J was trimmed by 4 bases and V by 1 base; bases with no gene match: 7. This CDR3 region has 16 residues. DNA of the CDR3: TGCGCCAGCAGCCAAGGCCTAGCGGACCTATACAATGAGCAGTTCTTC. This sequence encodes CASSQGLADLYNEQFF.